The source of this T cell receptor beta chain is a study of OX40 agonist ivuxolimab in advanced cancers. Study context: Participants averaged approximately 61 years of age (range roughly 23 to 85) and were 82.7% male. Prior anti-PD-1, anti-PD-L1 or anti-CTLA-4 therapy did not bar entry, and roughly 40% had some. General study results and limits: Among the lowest peripheral clonal expansion occurred in 0.1-3.0 mg/kg partial responders. Clonal expansion by week 6 occurred in CD4+ and CD8+ blood T cells (at 0.1 to 3.0 mg/kg).

About this clone itself: Its antigen is currently unknown. The sample contains more than one DNA sequence encoding this CDR3.

Germline lookup yields CDR1 SGHRS and CDR2 YFSETQ. The V gene end was trimmed by 0 bases and the J gene end by 2 bases; junction bases not matched to a gene: 2. CDR3 length: 16 amino acids. Sequenced by immunoSEQ multiplex PCR; TCRdb stores in-frame clones only, minus some. The sample has tens of thousands of clones; 80% to 90% are singletons. This chain connects TRBV5-1 to TRBJ2-1, with TRBD2 matching 10 bases. The TCR originated in an adult with an advanced solid tumor such as melanoma, head and neck, liver or kidney cancer. Sample: CD4+ or CD8+ T cells sorted from blood, taken in a trial of the OX40 agonist ivuxolimab. CDR3 protein: CASSLAAGGPYNEQFF. The CDR3 coding sequence is TGCGCCAGCAGCTTGGCAGCGGGGGGGCCCTACAATGAGCAGTTCTTC. The full variable domain, rest sourced from reference TRBV5-1 and TRBJ2-1, is KAGVTQTPRYLIKTRGQQVTLSCSPISGHRSVSWYQQTPGQGLQFLFEYFSETQRNKGNFPGRFSGRQFSNSRSEMNVSTLELGDSALYLCASSLAAGGPYNEQFFGPGTRLTVL.